This is a list of T cell receptor beta chains from one sample in a study of cytomegalovirus exposure and HLA in healthy donors. TCRdb's copy holds only in-frame clones and misses some; the assay was immunoSEQ multiplex PCR. The sample contains more than 95,000 clones, 76% of which appear only once. Sequencing was performed on PBMCs. The source of these receptors is a middle-aged man in good health and CMV-seropositive. Each CDR3 is given without its conserved first and last residue. A D gene is named only where the DNA matches it firmly.

V: TRBV5-5; D: -; CDR3: ASSWAGDTYEQY
V: TRBV9; D: TRBD2; CDR3: ASSVAGGGETQY
V: TRBV6-5; D: -; CDR3: ANRSRCGKNIQY
V: TRBV7-8; D: -; CDR3: ASSLGGRTENIQY
V: TRBV11-2; D: TRBD2; CDR3: ASSLVAGGYNEQF
V: TRBV5-1; D: TRBD2; CDR3: ASSLLASGSRGSEQF
V: TRBV10-3; D: TRBD1; CDR3: AIRPVTGGATDTQY
V: TRBV6-1; D: -; CDR3: ASSEGAGSYNEQF
V: TRBV19; D: TRBD1; CDR3: ASSPSDRGNVDTQY
V: TRBV13; D: -; CDR3: ASSLAGSLGEKLF
V: TRBV2; D: -; CDR3: ASTSGQLVEAF
V: TRBV5-1; D: TRBD2; CDR3: ASSLAGGSVWNEQF
V: TRBV11-2; D: TRBD1; CDR3: ASSPGQGAFYEQY
V: TRBV7-7; D: -; CDR3: ASSLYSGGDYEQY
V: TRBV11-2; D: TRBD1; CDR3: ASSFRDRGPYEQY
V: TRBV13; D: -; CDR3: ASSSEDSGNTIY
V: TRBV29-1; D: TRBD1; CDR3: SVETGADEKLF
V: TRBV11-2; D: -; CDR3: ASSSLSNTIY
V: TRBV7-8; D: -; CDR3: ASSGAGLNTEAF
V: TRBV7-3; D: -; CDR3: ASSLGFGSSTNGYT
V: TRBV7-2; D: TRBD1; CDR3: ASSSGTGIYEQY
V: TRBV19; D: TRBD1; CDR3: ARGSGQGLREQY
V: TRBV6-5; D: TRBD2; CDR3: ASSYEGTSGREF
V: TRBV7-8; D: -; CDR3: ASSLQPSTGGTDTQY
V: TRBV7-2; D: -; CDR3: ASSPGQTYQETQY
V: TRBV28; D: TRBD1; CDR3: ASSLTTGGGYGYT
V: TRBV11-2; D: TRBD2; CDR3: ASSRLAGGTRDEQF
V: TRBV7-2; D: -; CDR3: ASSRSTGRMGTQY
V: TRBV27; D: -; CDR3: ASKLKQGPFSNQPQH
V: TRBV7-9; D: TRBD1; CDR3: ASSLDDRGRI
V: TRBV4-1; D: -; CDR3: ASSSISTDTQY
V: TRBV21-1; D: -; CDR3: ASSKEAGCRVPYGYT
V: TRBV14; D: -; CDR3: ASSQVGVQFHEQF